A single sample gave rise to the 2 T cell receptor beta chains below, sequenced in a study of response to subunit inactivated influenza vaccine. Each CDR3 protein gets one entry after TCRdb re-called the RT-PCR reads with MiXCR. The repertoire has under 750,000 distinct CDR3 sequences, approximately 12% of them found once; the top ten carry roughly 10%. Material: PBMCs from blood, obtained on the day of vaccination. Receptor source: a man aged 45 to 65 who received an inactivated influenza vaccine.

In its sample, this clonotype was seen many times. The chain has TRBV5-1 and TRBJ2-2, with 7 positions matching TRBD1. The CDR3 contains 17 residues. V trimming: 2 bases; J trimming: 7 bases; junction bases outside the gene matches: 14. Germline V gene data show CDR1 as SGHRS and CDR2 as YFSETQ. The CDR3 loop is CASSFEAPGQMHGELFF. The CDR3 DNA is TGCGCCAGCAGCTTTGAGGCACCGGGACAGATGCACGGGGAGCTGTTTTTT.

This clonotype has only a few counts. The chain combines TRBV2 with TRBJ2-7, with a weak D call TRBD2 (5 bases). V lost 4 bases and J lost 1, with 8 bases in between. CDR1 and CDR2 from the germline V gene are SNHLY and FYNNEI. The CDR3 sequence is 13 residues long. CDR3 amino acids: CASSGGRSYEQYF. The DNA for the CDR3 is TGTGCCAGCAGTGGAGGGAGATCCTACGAGCAGTACTTC.